This T cell receptor beta chain was recovered during a study of breast tumors, draining lymph nodes, adjacent tissues. MiXCR was run by TCRdb on the multiplex PCR reads, yielding one entry per CDR3 protein. The sample contains 60,000 to 70,000 distinct CDR3 sequences, approximately 57% of which appear only once. Study-level findings and limits: Compared with basal-like, luminal-like tumors shared significantly more repertoire with nontumor tissue.

Worth noting for this clonotype: Its antigen is not known.

V shed 2 bases and J shed 7 bases, with 9 bases lying between them. Per the germline V gene, CDR1 is SGHRS and CDR2 is YFSETQ. The CDR3 covers 13 residues. The chain recombines TRBV5-1 with TRBJ2-2, with D possibly called TRBD1 or TRBD2 (6 bases each). The receptor was isolated from a female donor with breast cancer. Some clones in this sample may be carry-over from other donors' samples. The material sequenced was breast tumor tissue. The DNA for the CDR3 is TGCGCCAGCAGCTTAGGGGGGCACGGGGAGCTGTTTTTT. Translation gives CASSLGGHGELFF.